These T cell receptor beta chains were read from a single sample in a study of CD8 T cells in Susac syndrome. TCRdb re-called the immunoSEQ multiplex PCR reads with MiXCR, one entry per CDR3 protein. This sample has hundreds of thousands of distinct CDR3 sequences, with roughly 94% found just once. The sequenced sample was CD4+ T cells from PBMCs. The receptors originated from a human donor with multiple sclerosis. Both conserved end residues are trimmed from each CDR3.

v_call: TRBV30; cdr3_aa: AWSKGGGGELF
v_call: TRBV20-1; cdr3_aa: SASYGDTHSNQPQH
v_call: TRBV19; cdr3_aa: ASSHRSPQH
v_call: TRBV20-1; cdr3_aa: SARGGGDTEAF
v_call: TRBV15; cdr3_aa: ATSRGATDTQY
v_call: TRBV12-3/TRBV12-4; cdr3_aa: ASSLGSGWDYGYT
v_call: TRBV29-1; cdr3_aa: SVVIIVGVYGEQF
v_call: TRBV20-1; cdr3_aa: SAAPIRSFTDTQY
v_call: TRBV29-1; cdr3_aa: STRASDNSPLH
v_call: TRBV9; cdr3_aa: ASSAGQGGASLNTQY
v_call: TRBV3-1; cdr3_aa: ASSQDQGVTQY
v_call: TRBV30; cdr3_aa: AWSLDRLGYT